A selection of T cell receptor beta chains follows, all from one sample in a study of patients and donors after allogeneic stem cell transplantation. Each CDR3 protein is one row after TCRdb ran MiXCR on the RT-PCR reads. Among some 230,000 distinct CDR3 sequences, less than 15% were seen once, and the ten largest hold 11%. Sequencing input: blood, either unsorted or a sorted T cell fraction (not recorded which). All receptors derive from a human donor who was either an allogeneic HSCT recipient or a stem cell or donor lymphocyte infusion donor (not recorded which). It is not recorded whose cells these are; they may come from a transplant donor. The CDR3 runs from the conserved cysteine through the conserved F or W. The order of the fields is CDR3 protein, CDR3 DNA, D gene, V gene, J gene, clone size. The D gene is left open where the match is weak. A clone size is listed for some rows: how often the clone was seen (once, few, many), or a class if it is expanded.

cdr3_aa: CASSFQHEQFF; cdr3_nt: TGTGCCAGCAGTTTCCAGCATGAGCAGTTCTTC; d_call: .; v_call: TRBV12-3/TRBV12-4; j_call: TRBJ2-1; clone_size: few
cdr3_aa: CASSFSGGEGNQPQHF; cdr3_nt: TGTGCCAGCAGCTTTTCTGGCGGGGAGGGCAATCAGCCCCAGCATTTT; d_call: .; v_call: TRBV12-3/TRBV12-4; j_call: TRBJ1-5; clone_size: many
cdr3_aa: CATYQGGNTEAFF; cdr3_nt: TGTGCCACCTACCAAGGAGGGAACACTGAAGCTTTCTTT; d_call: .; v_call: TRBV28; j_call: TRBJ1-1; clone_size: few
cdr3_aa: CASSGDRRETEAFF; cdr3_nt: TGTGCCAGCAGCGGAGACAGGAGAGAGACTGAAGCTTTCTTT; d_call: .; v_call: TRBV7-8; j_call: TRBJ1-1; clone_size: .
cdr3_aa: CASRKPGEKLFF; cdr3_nt: TGTGCCAGCAGGAAGCCAGGGGAAAAACTGTTTTTT; d_call: .; v_call: TRBV11-3; j_call: TRBJ1-4; clone_size: few
cdr3_aa: CSVELGNSNQPQHF; cdr3_nt: TGCAGCGTTGAACTGGGTAATAGCAATCAGCCCCAGCATTTT; d_call: .; v_call: TRBV29-1; j_call: TRBJ1-5; clone_size: .
cdr3_aa: CASSPHRGGGQRGTEAFF; cdr3_nt: TGCGCCAGCAGTCCCCACCGGGGGGGCGGTCAGAGGGGCACTGAAGCTTTCTTT; d_call: .; v_call: TRBV23-1; j_call: TRBJ1-1; clone_size: .
cdr3_aa: CASSMRQKETQYF; cdr3_nt: TGCGCCAGCAGCATGAGACAGAAAGAGACCCAGTACTTC; d_call: .; v_call: TRBV5-1; j_call: TRBJ2-5; clone_size: many
cdr3_aa: CSASGAGNYGYTF; cdr3_nt: TGCAGTGCTAGTGGGGCAGGGAACTATGGCTACACCTTC; d_call: .; v_call: TRBV20-1; j_call: TRBJ1-2; clone_size: few
cdr3_aa: CASSYSEGGGNTIYF; cdr3_nt: TGTGCCAGCAGTTACTCGGAAGGGGGGGGGAACACCATATATTTT; d_call: .; v_call: TRBV6-5; j_call: TRBJ1-3; clone_size: .
cdr3_aa: CASSLNLGGRTYGYTF; cdr3_nt: TGTGCCAGCAGTTTAAATTTAGGAGGACGGACCTATGGCTACACCTTC; d_call: .; v_call: TRBV12-3/TRBV12-4; j_call: TRBJ1-2; clone_size: .
cdr3_aa: CASSYSIGEQYF; cdr3_nt: TGTGCCAGCAGTTACTCGATTGGCGAGCAGTACTTC; d_call: .; v_call: TRBV6-2/TRBV6-3; j_call: TRBJ2-7; clone_size: few
cdr3_aa: CASRKTDTQYF; cdr3_nt: TGTGCCAGCAGGAAGACAGATACGCAGTATTTT; d_call: .; v_call: TRBV12-3/TRBV12-4; j_call: TRBJ2-3; clone_size: few
cdr3_aa: CASSPYMGGLTEKLFF; cdr3_nt: TGTGCCAGCAGCCCCTACATGGGGGGCTTAACTGAAAAACTGTTTTTT; d_call: .; v_call: TRBV7-9; j_call: TRBJ1-4; clone_size: .
cdr3_aa: CASSYSTTAPGVGEQYF; cdr3_nt: TGTGCCAGCAGTTACTCCACAACTGCCCCTGGGGTTGGCGAGCAGTACTTC; d_call: .; v_call: TRBV6-2/TRBV6-3; j_call: TRBJ2-7; clone_size: many
cdr3_aa: CASSHRQGGSPLHF; cdr3_nt: TGCGCCAGCAGCCATAGACAGGGTGGCTCACCCCTCCACTTT; d_call: TRBD1; v_call: TRBV4-1; j_call: TRBJ1-6; clone_size: .
cdr3_aa: CASSVDRGQAFF; cdr3_nt: TGTGCCAGCAGCGTAGACCGCGGTCAAGCTTTCTTT; d_call: .; v_call: TRBV9; j_call: TRBJ1-1; clone_size: .
cdr3_aa: CASRFNEAEAFF; cdr3_nt: TGTGCCAGCAGGTTTAACGAGGCTGAAGCTTTCTTT; d_call: .; v_call: TRBV5-4; j_call: TRBJ1-1; clone_size: few
cdr3_aa: CASKRSGVGEQYF; cdr3_nt: TGTGCCAGCAAAAGATCGGGGGTCGGGGAGCAGTACTTC; d_call: .; v_call: TRBV7-2; j_call: TRBJ2-7; clone_size: many
cdr3_aa: CSARTQGSNQPQHF; cdr3_nt: TGCAGCGCGAGAACACAGGGGAGCAATCAGCCCCAGCATTTT; d_call: TRBD1; v_call: TRBV29-1; j_call: TRBJ1-5; clone_size: few
cdr3_aa: CASSLAVGAPGGYTF; cdr3_nt: TGCGCCAGCAGCTTGGCCGTGGGGGCCCCAGGTGGCTACACCTTC; d_call: .; v_call: TRBV5-1; j_call: TRBJ1-2; clone_size: .
cdr3_aa: CSAKEQGALNYGYTF; cdr3_nt: TGCAGTGCTAAAGAACAGGGGGCTCTCAATTATGGCTACACCTTC; d_call: TRBD1; v_call: TRBV20-1; j_call: TRBJ1-2; clone_size: .
cdr3_aa: CASSSDRGYGQPQHF; cdr3_nt: TGTGCCAGCAGTTCGGACAGGGGATACGGTCAGCCCCAGCATTTT; d_call: TRBD1; v_call: TRBV2; j_call: TRBJ1-5; clone_size: .
cdr3_aa: CASSSQGARNSPLHF; cdr3_nt: TGTGCCAGCAGCTCGCAGGGGGCAAGGAATTCACCCCTCCACTTT; d_call: TRBD1; v_call: TRBV7-9; j_call: TRBJ1-6; clone_size: many
cdr3_aa: CASRGQGGYNQPQHF; cdr3_nt: TGTGCCAGCCGTGGACAAGGAGGCTATAATCAGCCCCAGCATTTT; d_call: .; v_call: TRBV12-3/TRBV12-4; j_call: TRBJ1-5; clone_size: few
cdr3_aa: CATSRDRVYEQYF; cdr3_nt: TGTGCCACCAGCAGAGACAGGGTCTACGAGCAGTACTTC; d_call: .; v_call: TRBV15; j_call: TRBJ2-7; clone_size: .
cdr3_aa: CASSEFGGSSYNSPLHF; cdr3_nt: TGTGCCAGCAGTGAATTCGGGGGGAGCTCCTATAATTCACCCCTCCACTTT; d_call: .; v_call: TRBV6-1; j_call: TRBJ1-6; clone_size: .
cdr3_aa: CASSLEGRGGVGELFF; cdr3_nt: TGCGCCAGCAGCTTGGAAGGTCGAGGGGGAGTCGGGGAGCTGTTTTTT; d_call: .; v_call: TRBV5-1; j_call: TRBJ2-2; clone_size: few
cdr3_aa: CSATKLAGGIF; cdr3_nt: TGCAGTGCTACTAAACTAGCGGGGGGAATCTTC; d_call: TRBD2; v_call: TRBV20-1; j_call: TRBJ2-1; clone_size: many
cdr3_aa: CASSPLRDRVYEQYF; cdr3_nt: TGTGCCAGCAGCCCCCTACGGGACAGGGTTTACGAGCAGTACTTC; d_call: TRBD1; v_call: TRBV7-9; j_call: TRBJ2-7; clone_size: .
cdr3_aa: CASTTDRDGISYTF; cdr3_nt: TGTGCCAGCACGACGGACAGGGATGGAATAAGCTACACCTTC; d_call: TRBD1; v_call: TRBV12-3/TRBV12-4; j_call: TRBJ1-2; clone_size: many
cdr3_aa: CATSDSARGEASGYTF; cdr3_nt: TGTGCCACCAGTGATTCAGCCCGGGGGGAGGCCTCTGGCTACACCTTC; d_call: .; v_call: TRBV24-1; j_call: TRBJ1-2; clone_size: .
cdr3_aa: CASSLVRGGGTDTQYF; cdr3_nt: TGTGCCAGCAGCTTGGTTAGGGGCGGGGGCACAGATACGCAGTATTTT; d_call: .; v_call: TRBV5-6; j_call: TRBJ2-3; clone_size: many
cdr3_aa: CATSRTGAGETQYF; cdr3_nt: TGTGCCACCAGCAGAACGGGGGCCGGGGAGACCCAGTACTTC; d_call: .; v_call: TRBV15; j_call: TRBJ2-5; clone_size: .
cdr3_aa: CSARRGFEPQHF; cdr3_nt: TGCAGTGCTAGAAGGGGGTTTGAGCCCCAGCATTTT; d_call: .; v_call: TRBV20-1; j_call: TRBJ1-5; clone_size: few
cdr3_aa: CASSLGTAGGRQTQYF; cdr3_nt: TGTGCCAGCAGTTTAGGGACTGCGGGAGGGCGACAGACCCAGTACTTC; d_call: TRBD2; v_call: TRBV12-3/TRBV12-4; j_call: TRBJ2-5; clone_size: .
cdr3_aa: CATSRPSGETQYF; cdr3_nt: TGTGCCACCAGCAGACCATCGGGTGAGACCCAGTACTTC; d_call: .; v_call: TRBV15; j_call: TRBJ2-5; clone_size: few
cdr3_aa: CASSSSVSGANVLTF; cdr3_nt: TGTGCCAGCAGCAGCAGTGTTTCTGGGGCCAACGTCCTGACTTTC; d_call: .; v_call: TRBV9; j_call: TRBJ2-6; clone_size: few
cdr3_aa: CASSPTLDRGRRANYGYTF; cdr3_nt: TGCGCCAGCAGCCCCACTTTGGACAGGGGGCGTCGGGCTAACTATGGCTACACCTTC; d_call: TRBD1; v_call: TRBV5-1; j_call: TRBJ1-2; clone_size: many
cdr3_aa: CATSGPGGIQLFF; cdr3_nt: TGTGCCACTTCGGGCCCCGGCGGTATCCAGCTGTTTTTT; d_call: .; v_call: TRBV24-1; j_call: TRBJ2-2; clone_size: .
cdr3_aa: CASSLMNTQYF; cdr3_nt: TGTGCCAGCAGCTTAATGAATACGCAGTATTTT; d_call: .; v_call: TRBV7-8; j_call: TRBJ2-3; clone_size: .
cdr3_aa: CASSQVAGQGSFYEQYF; cdr3_nt: TGCGCCAGCAGCCAAGTAGCGGGACAGGGATCTTTCTACGAGCAGTACTTC; d_call: .; v_call: TRBV4-3; j_call: TRBJ2-7; clone_size: few
cdr3_aa: CASSLGLRESTDTQYF; cdr3_nt: TGTGCCAGCAGCTTAGGGTTGCGGGAGTCCACAGATACGCAGTATTTT; d_call: TRBD2; v_call: TRBV11-2; j_call: TRBJ2-3; clone_size: .
cdr3_aa: CAWKPKGSTEAFF; cdr3_nt: TGTGCCTGGAAGCCCAAGGGTAGCACTGAAGCTTTCTTT; d_call: .; v_call: TRBV30; j_call: TRBJ1-1; clone_size: once
cdr3_aa: CASSQEPGLSNYGYTF; cdr3_nt: TGCGCCAGCAGCCAAGAACCTGGACTGAGTAACTATGGCTACACCTTC; d_call: .; v_call: TRBV4-1; j_call: TRBJ1-2; clone_size: many
cdr3_aa: CASRDLRGSQETQYF; cdr3_nt: TGTGCCAGCAGGGATCTAAGGGGGAGCCAAGAGACCCAGTACTTC; d_call: .; v_call: TRBV2; j_call: TRBJ2-5; clone_size: few
cdr3_aa: CASTPRGNLAKNIQYF; cdr3_nt: TGTGCCAGCACCCCTCGGGGAAATCTAGCCAAAAACATTCAGTACTTC; d_call: .; v_call: TRBV6-2/TRBV6-3; j_call: TRBJ2-4; clone_size: .
cdr3_aa: CASSPQPGVAYEQYF; cdr3_nt: TGCGCCAGCAGCCCCCAGCCGGGGGTGGCCTACGAGCAGTACTTC; d_call: .; v_call: TRBV5-1; j_call: TRBJ2-7; clone_size: .
cdr3_aa: CASSGLSLGRDTEELFF; cdr3_nt: TGTGCCAGCAGTGGGTTATCCCTTGGAAGGGACACTGAGGAGCTGTTTTTT; d_call: .; v_call: TRBV2; j_call: TRBJ2-2; clone_size: .
cdr3_aa: CASDGDHSTDTQYF; cdr3_nt: TGTGCCTCGGACGGGGATCATAGCACAGATACGCAGTATTTT; d_call: .; v_call: TRBV2; j_call: TRBJ2-3; clone_size: many
cdr3_aa: CASSLRGIQETQYF; cdr3_nt: TGCGCCAGCAGCTTGAGGGGGATCCAAGAGACCCAGTACTTC; d_call: .; v_call: TRBV5-1; j_call: TRBJ2-5; clone_size: many
cdr3_aa: CASSFSQETQYF; cdr3_nt: TGCGCCAGCAGCTTCTCCCAAGAGACCCAGTACTTC; d_call: .; v_call: TRBV5-1; j_call: TRBJ2-5; clone_size: few
cdr3_aa: CSAWAGVDRGFAFF; cdr3_nt: TGCAGTGCTTGGGCTGGGGTTGACAGGGGTTTTGCTTTCTTT; d_call: TRBD1; v_call: TRBV20-1; j_call: TRBJ1-1; clone_size: few
cdr3_aa: CASKLGETQYF; cdr3_nt: TGTGCCAGCAAGTTAGGGGAGACCCAGTACTTC; d_call: .; v_call: TRBV11-2; j_call: TRBJ2-5; clone_size: .
cdr3_aa: CASSLEGGLPLGEQFF; cdr3_nt: TGTGCCAGCAGCTTAGAAGGGGGACTACCTTTGGGTGAGCAGTTCTTC; d_call: .; v_call: TRBV7-2; j_call: TRBJ2-1; clone_size: .
cdr3_aa: CSAFSSGQGKSPLHF; cdr3_nt: TGCAGTGCTTTTTCCTCGGGACAGGGTAAATCACCCCTCCACTTT; d_call: TRBD1; v_call: TRBV20-1; j_call: TRBJ1-6; clone_size: few
cdr3_aa: CASSQRDREAPNTEAFF; cdr3_nt: TGTGCCAGCAGCCAACGGGACAGGGAGGCCCCTAACACTGAAGCTTTCTTT; d_call: TRBD1; v_call: TRBV3-1; j_call: TRBJ1-1; clone_size: many
cdr3_aa: CASSRTGANTGEPFF; cdr3_nt: TGTGCCAGCAGCCGGACAGGGGCCAACACCGGGGAGCCGTTTTTT; d_call: TRBD1; v_call: TRBV7-2; j_call: TRBJ2-2; clone_size: .
cdr3_aa: CASSESKLHEQYF; cdr3_nt: TGTGCCAGCAGTGAATCCAAGCTCCACGAGCAGTACTTC; d_call: .; v_call: TRBV6-1; j_call: TRBJ2-7; clone_size: few